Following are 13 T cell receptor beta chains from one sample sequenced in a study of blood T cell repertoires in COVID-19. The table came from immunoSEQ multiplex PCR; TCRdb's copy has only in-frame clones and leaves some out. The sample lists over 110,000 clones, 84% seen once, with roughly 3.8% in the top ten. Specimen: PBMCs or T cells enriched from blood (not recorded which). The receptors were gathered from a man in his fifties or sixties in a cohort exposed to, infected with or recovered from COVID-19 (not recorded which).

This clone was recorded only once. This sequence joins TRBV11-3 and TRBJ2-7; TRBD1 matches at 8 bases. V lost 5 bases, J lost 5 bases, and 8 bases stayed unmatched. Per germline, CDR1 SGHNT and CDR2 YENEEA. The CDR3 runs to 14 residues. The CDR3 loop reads CASSPTGAQNEQYF. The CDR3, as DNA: TGTGCCAGCAGCCCGACAGGGGCGCAGAACGAGCAGTACTTC.

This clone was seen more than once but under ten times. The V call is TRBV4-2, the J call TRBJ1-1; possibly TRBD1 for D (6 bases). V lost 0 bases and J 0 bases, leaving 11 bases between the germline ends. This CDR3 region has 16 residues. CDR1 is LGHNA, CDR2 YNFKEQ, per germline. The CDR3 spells CASSQDRGDMNTEAFF. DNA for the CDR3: TGTGCCAGCAGCCAAGATAGAGGGGACATGAACACTGAAGCTTTCTTT.

The CDR3 coding sequence is TGCAGTGCTAGTGCCAGCCAAGAGACCCAGTACTTC. It is translated as CSASASQETQYF. The chain recombines TRBV20-1 with TRBJ2-5; no clear D gene. The CDR3 has 12 residues. Germline CDR1 is DFQATT and CDR2 is SNEGSKA (reference sequence). Trimming stripped 3 bases from V and 1 base from J, with 6 bases between.

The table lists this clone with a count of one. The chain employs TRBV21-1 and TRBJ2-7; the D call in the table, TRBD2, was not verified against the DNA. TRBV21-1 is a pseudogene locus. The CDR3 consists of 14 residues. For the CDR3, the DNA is TGTGCCAGCAGCAAAGTGAGGGTTTCTTACGAGCAGTACTTC. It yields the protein CASSKVRVSYEQYF.

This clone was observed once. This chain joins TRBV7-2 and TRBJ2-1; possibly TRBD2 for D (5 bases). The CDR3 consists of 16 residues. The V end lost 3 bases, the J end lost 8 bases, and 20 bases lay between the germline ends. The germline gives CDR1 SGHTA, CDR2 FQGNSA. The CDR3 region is CASSFRPRSTDYEQFF. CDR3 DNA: TGTGCCAGCAGCTTTAGGCCACGCTCCACGGACTATGAGCAGTTCTTC.

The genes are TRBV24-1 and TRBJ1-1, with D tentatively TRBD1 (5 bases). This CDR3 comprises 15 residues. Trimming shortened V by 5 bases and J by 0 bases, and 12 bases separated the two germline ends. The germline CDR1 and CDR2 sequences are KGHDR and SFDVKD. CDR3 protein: CATSVRARMNTEAFF. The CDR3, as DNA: TGTGCCACCAGTGTCAGGGCCCGCATGAACACTGAAGCTTTCTTT.

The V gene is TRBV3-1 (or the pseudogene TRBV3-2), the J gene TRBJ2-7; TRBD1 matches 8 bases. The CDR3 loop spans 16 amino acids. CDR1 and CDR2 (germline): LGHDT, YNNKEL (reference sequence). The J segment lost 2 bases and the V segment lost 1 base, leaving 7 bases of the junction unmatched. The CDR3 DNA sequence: TGTGCCAGCAGCCAAGTCTCCGGGACAGGACCCTACGAGCAGTACTTC. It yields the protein CASSQVSGTGPYEQYF.

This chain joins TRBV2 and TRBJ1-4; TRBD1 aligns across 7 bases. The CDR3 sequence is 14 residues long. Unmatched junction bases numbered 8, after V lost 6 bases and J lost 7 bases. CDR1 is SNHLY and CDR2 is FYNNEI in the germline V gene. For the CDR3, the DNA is TGTGCCAGCAGAGCCGGGACAGATCCTGAAAAACTGTTTTTT. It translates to CASRAGTDPEKLFF. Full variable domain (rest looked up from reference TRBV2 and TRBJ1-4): EPEVTQTPSHQVTQMGQEVILRCVPISNHLYFYWYRQILGQKVEFLVSFYNNEISEKSEIFDDQFSVERPDGSNFTLKIRSTKLEDSAMYFCASRAGTDPEKLFFGSGTQLSVL.

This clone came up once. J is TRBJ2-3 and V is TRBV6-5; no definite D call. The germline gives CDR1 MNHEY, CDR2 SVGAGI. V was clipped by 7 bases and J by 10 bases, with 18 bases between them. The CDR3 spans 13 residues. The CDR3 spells CASTPSSTSAQYF. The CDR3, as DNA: TGTGCCAGCACCCCCAGTTCCACAAGTGCGCAGTATTTT.

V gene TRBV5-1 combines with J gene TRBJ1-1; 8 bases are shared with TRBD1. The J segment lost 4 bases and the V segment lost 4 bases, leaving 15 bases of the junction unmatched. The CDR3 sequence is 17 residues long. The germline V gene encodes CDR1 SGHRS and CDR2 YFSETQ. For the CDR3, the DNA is TGCGCCAGCAGCCCACCCGGACAGGGAGGAATTTTCACTGAAGCTTTCTTT. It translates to CASSPPGQGGIFTEAFF.

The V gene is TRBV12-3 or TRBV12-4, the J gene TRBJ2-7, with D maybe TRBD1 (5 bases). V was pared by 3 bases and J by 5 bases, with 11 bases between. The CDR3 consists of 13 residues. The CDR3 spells CASSFFQGDEQYF. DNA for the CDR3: TGTGCCAGCAGTTTTTTCCAGGGTGACGAGCAGTACTTC.

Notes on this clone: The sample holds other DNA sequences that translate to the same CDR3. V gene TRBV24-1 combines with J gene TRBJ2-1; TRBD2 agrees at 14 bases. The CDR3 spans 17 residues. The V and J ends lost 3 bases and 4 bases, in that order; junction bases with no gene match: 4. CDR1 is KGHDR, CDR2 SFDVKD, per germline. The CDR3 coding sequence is TGTGCCACCAGTGATCCGGGACTAGCGGGGGCTTACAATGAGCAGTTCTTC. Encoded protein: CATSDPGLAGAYNEQFF.

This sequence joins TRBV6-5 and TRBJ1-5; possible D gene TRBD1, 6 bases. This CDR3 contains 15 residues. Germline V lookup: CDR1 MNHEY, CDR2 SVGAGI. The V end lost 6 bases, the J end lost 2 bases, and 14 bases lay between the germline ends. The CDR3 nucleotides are TGTGCCAGCAGGAGCAGGGGATCAGGCAATCAGCCCCAGCATTTT. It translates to CASRSRGSGNQPQHF.